This passage covers 29 T cell receptor beta chains from one sample sequenced in a study of beta chain features in type 1 diabetes. Of the isolated RNA, all was reverse transcribed, and so the sequenced material was expressed TCRB transcripts. TCRdb's copy holds only in-frame clones and misses some; the assay was immunoSEQ multiplex PCR. The top ten hold around 0.05% of the sample, which has hundreds of thousands of clones, about 71% seen once. The material sequenced was naive CD4+ T cells from blood. The receptors stem from a man aged 25 to 40 in good health.

The J gene is TRBJ2-3, the V gene TRBV30, with 7 bases aligning to TRBD2. CDR1 and CDR2 from the germline V gene are GTSNPN and SVGIG (reference sequence). The ends lost 0 bases at V and 2 bases at J; junction bases unmatched: 8. The CDR3 consists of 16 residues. The CDR3 DNA is TGTGCCTGGAGTGTAGGTAGCGGGCCTCTCACAGATACGCAGTATTTT. Translation: CAWSVGSGPLTDTQYF.

This chain joins TRBV29-1 and TRBJ1-4, with 8 bases matching TRBD1. The germline V gene encodes CDR1 SQVTM and CDR2 ANQGSEA. CDR3 length equals 13 residues. After removal of 5 bases from V and 7 bases from J, the junction contained 6 bases not matched to a gene. CDR3 sequence (DNA): TGCAGCGTTTCAGGGGGCTTTGGTGAAAAACTGTTTTTT. It is translated as CSVSGGFGEKLFF. The full variable domain, in which reference TRBV29-1 and TRBJ1-4 provide the parts outside the CDR3, is SAVISQKPSRDICQRGTSLTIQCQVDSQVTMMFWYRQQPGQSLTLIATANQGSEATYESGFVIDKFPISRPNLTFSTLTVSNMSPEDSSIYLCSVSGGFGEKLFFGSGTQLSVL.

In the case of this clone: This sample also contains other DNA sequences that code for the same CDR3. V is TRBV30 and J is TRBJ2-7; 7 nucleotides match TRBD2. In germline, CDR1 is GTSNPN, CDR2 SVGIG (reference sequence). This CDR3 is 14 amino acids long. V gave up 0 bases and J gave up 0 bases; unmatched junction bases: 2. As DNA, the CDR3 is TGTGCCTGGAGTGTGGGAGGGAGCTCCTACGAGCAGTACTTC. Protein product: CAWSVGGSSYEQYF.

This clone has just a few counts. The chain couples TRBV29-1 to TRBJ2-6, with D unresolved. V lost 7 bases, J lost 3 bases, and 10 bases lay in between. Germline V CDR1 and CDR2: SQVTM, ANQGSEA. CDR3 size: 13 residues. DNA of the CDR3: TGCAGCGCCGGGCTCGGTGGGGCCAACGTCCTGACTTTC. The encoded protein is CSAGLGGANVLTF. Full variable domain (remainder filled in from reference TRBV29-1 and TRBJ2-6): SAVISQKPSRDICQRGTSLTIQCQVDSQVTMMFWYRQQPGQSLTLIATANQGSEATYESGFVIDKFPISRPNLTFSTLTVSNMSPEDSSIYLCSAGLGGANVLTFGAGSRLTVL.

The chain links TRBV9 to TRBJ2-2; maybe TRBD2 (5 bases). In germline, CDR1 is SGDLS, CDR2 YYNGEE. This CDR3 has 14 amino acids. Trimming removed 0 bases at V and 5 bases at J, with 8 bases between. For the CDR3, the DNA is TGTGCCAGCAGCGTAGAGAGGGTTACCGGGGAGCTGTTTTTT. Translation gives CASSVERVTGELFF.

The J gene is TRBJ1-2, the V gene TRBV9; TRBD1 matches at 8 bases. The CDR3 totals 14 residues. J gave up 5 bases and V 3 bases, and 6 bases lay outside the gene matches. Germline loops: CDR1 SGDLS, CDR2 YYNGEE. The chain's CDR3 is CASSDGTGRYGYTF. Here the CDR3 DNA reads TGTGCCAGCAGCGATGGGACAGGTCGTTATGGCTACACCTTC.

The rearrangement links TRBV9 to TRBJ2-1, with TRBD2 matching 8 bases. CDR1 and CDR2 (germline): SGDLS, YYNGEE. J gave up 8 bases and V 0 bases, and 4 bases lay outside the gene matches. CDR3 length: 14 amino acids. CDR3 sequence (DNA): TGTGCCAGCAGCGTAGCGGGACTAGGCTATGAGCAGTTCTTC. Translation gives CASSVAGLGYEQFF.

This clone was picked up a small number of times. The V call is TRBV19, the J call TRBJ2-5, with a possible D match to TRBD2 (6 bases). Germline lookup yields CDR1 LNHDA and CDR2 SQIVND (reference sequence). The CDR3 runs 15 residues. Deletions cut 6 bases from V and 3 bases from J, with 17 bases between. DNA of the CDR3: TGTGCCAGTAGAATCCGGGACGGGGGAAAAGAGACCCAGTACTTC. Protein product: CASRIRDGGKETQYF.

The chain links TRBV2 to TRBJ1-1; D remains unclear. Looked up from germline, CDR1 is SNHLY and CDR2 is FYNNEI. The CDR3 consists of 14 residues. Trimming cost V 4 bases and J 0 bases, with 9 bases left between them. The CDR3 nucleotides are TGTGCCAGCAGTGGGGGAGGGCTGAACACTGAAGCTTTCTTT. Amino acid sequence: CASSGGGLNTEAFF.

The chain couples TRBV5-1 to TRBJ1-6; D not certain. V lost 0 bases and J lost 18, with 13 bases in between. Germline-derived CDR1 and CDR2 are SGHRS and YFSETQ. This CDR3 spans 12 amino acids. The CDR3 here is CASSLEDGVSHF. The CDR3 coding sequence is TGCGCCAGCAGCTTGGAGGACGGCGTTAGCCACTTT.

The chain carries TRBV30 and TRBJ1-6; 9 positions agree with TRBD1. Germline V CDR1 and CDR2: GTSNPN, SVGIG (reference sequence). This CDR3 comprises 14 residues. The trim removed 4 bases at V and 13 bases at J, leaving 11 bases unmatched. CDR3 in amino acids: CAWTPGTGFAPLHF. The DNA for the CDR3 is TGTGCCTGGACCCCCGGGACAGGGTTTGCGCCCCTCCACTTT.

The chain couples TRBV27 to TRBJ2-7; D is possibly TRBD1 (6 bases). The CDR3 sequence is 13 residues long. Trimming cost V 7 bases and J 4 bases, with 14 bases left between them. CDR1 is MNHEY, CDR2 SMNVEV, per germline (reference sequence). CDR3 nucleotide sequence: TGTGCCAGCAAGGACAGCGGCTCATACGAGCAGTACTTC. Amino acids: CASKDSGSYEQYF.

This clone appeared once. The gene calls are TRBV5-4 and TRBJ2-3; TRBD2 matches 10 bases. V was clipped by 3 bases and J by 0 bases; unmatched bases: 4. CDR3 size: 16 residues. Germline V gives CDR1 SGHNT, CDR2 YYREEE (reference sequence). The CDR3 DNA reads as TGTGCCAGCAGCTCAGGGACTAGCGTAAGCACAGATACGCAGTATTTT. Amino acids: CASSSGTSVSTDTQYF. The whole variable domain, remainder taken from reference TRBV5-4 and TRBJ2-3, is ETGVTQSPTHLIKTRGQQVTLRCSSQSGHNTVSWYQQALGQGPQFIFQYYREEENGRGNFPPRFSGLQFPNYSSELNVNALELDDSALYLCASSSGTSVSTDTQYFGPGTRLTVL.

This clone was seen a few times. V and J are TRBV5-6 and TRBJ2-1, with a tentative D call TRBD2 (6 bases). The germline CDR1 and CDR2 sequences are SGHDT and YYEEEE. The CDR3 loop spans 15 amino acids. V was pared by 7 bases and J by 0 bases, with 14 bases between. The CDR3 bases are TGTGCCAGCCTTCGTGGAGCGGGCTCCTACAATGAGCAGTTCTTC. Encoded protein: CASLRGAGSYNEQFF. Supplemented by reference TRBV5-6 and TRBJ2-1, the full variable domain reads DAGVTQSPTHLIKTRGQQVTLRCSPKSGHDTVSWYQQALGQGPQFIFQYYEEEERQRGNFPDRFSGHQFPNYSSELNVNALLLGDSALYLCASLRGAGSYNEQFFGPGTRLTVL.

CDR3: CASSQDSWGIEQFF. The CDR3 region has the DNA TGCGCCAGCAGCCAAGACTCGTGGGGGATTGAGCAGTTCTTC. The gene calls are TRBV4-3 and TRBJ2-1; D may match TRBD1 or TRBD2 (5 bases each). Germline loops: CDR1 LGHNA, CDR2 YSLEER. The V end lost 0 bases, the J end lost 9 bases, and 12 bases lay between the germline ends. The CDR3 covers 14 residues.

The chain carries TRBV14 and TRBJ2-5; D is possibly TRBD2 (6 bases). CDR3 size: 16 residues. Germline V gives CDR1 SGHDN, CDR2 FVKESK. V was cut by 0 bases and J by 4 bases, with 15 bases left in between. CDR3 amino acids: CASSQDTTPGVETQYF. The CDR3 nucleotides read TGTGCCAGCAGCCAAGATACAACGCCGGGGGTAGAGACCCAGTACTTC.

This clone was picked up one time. This sequence joins TRBV4-3 and TRBJ1-5; D is perhaps TRBD1 (5 bases). Germline assignment: CDR1 LGHNA and CDR2 YSLEER. The CDR3 runs 12 residues. Trimming shortened V by 3 bases and J by 7 bases, and 7 bases separated the two germline ends. CDR3 nucleotide sequence: TGCGCCAGCAGCCACGGGGGACAGCCCCAGCATTTT. Translating it yields CASSHGGQPQHF.

The chain carries TRBV25-1 and TRBJ2-5; D call uncertain. This CDR3 is 13 amino acids long. With 2 bases removed from V and 5 bases from J, the gap between germline ends came to 9 bases. Germline CDR1 and CDR2: MGHDK and SYGVNS. The CDR3: CASSERGVETQYF. CDR3 in DNA: TGTGCCAGCAGTGAACGTGGCGTGGAGACCCAGTACTTC.

This clone was observed a handful of times. The chain joins TRBV29-1 to TRBJ1-2; D not resolved. CDR3 length: 11 amino acids. Germline V gene lookup returns CDR1 SQVTM and CDR2 ANQGSEA. Trimming left V 3 bases short and J 8 bases short, with 10 bases between. CDR3 residues: CSVETPYGYTF. Here the CDR3 DNA reads TGCAGCGTTGAGACCCCATACGGCTACACCTTC.

This clone was seen a few times. The rearrangement joins TRBV10-3 to TRBJ2-3; no definite D call. In germline, CDR1 is ENHRY, CDR2 SYGVKD. The V and J ends lost 3 bases and 3 bases respectively, with 7 bases between them. CDR3 length equals 13 residues. The CDR3 sequence: CAISDLGTDTQYF. CDR3 coding DNA: TGTGCCATCAGTGACCTTGGGACAGATACGCAGTATTTT.

Comments on this clone: Within the sample, other DNA sequences also encode this same CDR3. This chain uses TRBV5-1 with TRBJ2-5; 9 nucleotides align to TRBD2. The germline gives CDR1 SGHRS, CDR2 YFSETQ. CDR3 length: 15 residues. V was clipped by 0 bases and J by 5 bases; unmatched bases: 5. In DNA, the CDR3 is TGCGCCAGCAGCTTGGAGGTAGCGGGAGTTGAGACCCAGTACTTC. It encodes CASSLEVAGVETQYF.

The sample holds one count of this clone. The chain couples TRBV5-1 to TRBJ2-7, with a possible D match to TRBD2 (7 bases). The CDR3 covers 13 residues. Trimming pared 1 base from V and 10 bases from J, leaving 15 bases between. Germline loops: CDR1 SGHRS, CDR2 YFSETQ. This CDR3 is CASSLLGGGLQYF. CDR3 in DNA: TGCGCCAGCAGCTTGTTAGGCGGGGGCCTCCAGTACTTC.

The rearrangement links TRBV9 to TRBJ2-1; 8 bases align to TRBD2. The V gene's germline CDR1 is SGDLS and CDR2 YYNGEE. Unmatched junction bases numbered 9, after V lost 0 bases and J lost 10 bases. The CDR3 sequence is 15 residues long. For the CDR3, the DNA is TGTGCCAGCAGCGTAGCGGGAGGGCCCTCCAGGGAGCAGTTCTTC. Its protein product is CASSVAGGPSREQFF.

This chain joins TRBV15 and TRBJ2-1; 14 nucleotides line up with TRBD2. V lost 1 base to trimming and J lost 9 bases; unmatched junction nucleotides: 2. The CDR3 loop spans 15 amino acids. Per the germline V gene, CDR1 is LNHNV and CDR2 is YYDKDF (reference sequence). CDR3 region: CATSRGLAGGSEQFF. The DNA of the CDR3 is TGTGCCACCAGCAGAGGACTAGCGGGAGGGAGTGAGCAGTTCTTC.

The chain joins TRBV5-6 to TRBJ2-7; 9 positions match TRBD2. The CDR3 extends over 15 amino acids. V shed 5 bases and J 7 bases; nucleotides not matched to a gene: 13. CDR1 and CDR2 (germline): SGHDT, YYEEEE. The CDR3 nucleotides read TGTGCCAGCAGTTTGCCGCTAGCGGGATCGAAGGAGCAGTACTTC. Amino acids: CASSLPLAGSKEQYF. The full variable domain, rest sourced from reference TRBV5-6 and TRBJ2-7, is DAGVTQSPTHLIKTRGQQVTLRCSPKSGHDTVSWYQQALGQGPQFIFQYYEEEERQRGNFPDRFSGHQFPNYSSELNVNALLLGDSALYLCASSLPLAGSKEQYFGPGTRLTVT.

About this clone itself: A junction boundary mismatches the germline segment, possibly from a read error. The chain joins TRBV5-1 to TRBJ2-7, with D perhaps TRBD2 (6 bases). This CDR3 has 10 amino acids. CDR1 is SGHRS, CDR2 YFSETQ, per germline. The CDR3 DNA reads TGCGCCAGCAGCTTGAGGAGGGCACACTTC. It yields the protein CASSLRRAHF.

This sequence joins TRBV4-3 and TRBJ2-7; D is unresolved. Deletions cut 3 bases from V and 0 bases from J, with 6 bases between. Per germline, CDR1 LGHNA and CDR2 YSLEER. The CDR3 covers 13 residues. The CDR3 DNA reads as TGCGCCAGCAGCCACGACTTCTCCTACGAGCAGTACTTC. This codes for CASSHDFSYEQYF.

The chain joins TRBV11-2 to TRBJ2-3; 13 positions match TRBD2. CDR1 and CDR2 from the germline V gene are SGHAT and FQNNGV. The CDR3 extends over 16 amino acids. After removal of 6 bases from V and 5 bases from J, the junction contained 8 bases not matched to a gene. CDR3 nucleotides: TGTGCCAGCAGATCCCGGACTAGCGGGAGAGGAGATACGCAGTATTTT. This encodes CASRSRTSGRGDTQYF.

The genes are TRBV28 and TRBJ2-5; D possibly matches TRBD1 or TRBD2 (5 bases each). The length of the CDR3 is 15 residues. Germline-derived CDR1 and CDR2 are MDHEN and SYDVKM. The ends were cut back, 1 base at V and 4 bases at J, with 13 bases in the middle. The CDR3 nucleotides are TGTGCCAGCAGTTTATCCATACCTGGGGGAGAGACCCAGTACTTC. Translation gives CASSLSIPGGETQYF.